This T cell receptor (beta chain) derives from a study of cytomegalovirus exposure and HLA in healthy donors. Of note for this clone: The antigen is undetermined.

This CDR3 comprises 17 residues. Germline V gene lookup returns CDR1 SGHAT and CDR2 FQNNGV. The V and J ends lost 1 base and 4 bases, in that order; junction bases with no gene match: 8. 60 Vbeta and 13 Jbeta primers were used in PCR. Data came from immunoSEQ multiplex PCR; TCRdb stores just in-frame clones and leaves some out. In the table there are 250,000 to 350,000 clones, 86% of which are singletons. Study results and caveats: The study listed roughly 160 cytomegalovirus-associated TCR beta chains.

The clonotype was recovered from a man in his forties in good health and CMV-seropositive. The sample comprised PBMCs. The chain recombines TRBV11-2 with TRBJ2-5; 11 bases fit TRBD2. CDR3 in amino acids: CASSLAGTSGPGETQYF. The CDR3 DNA reads as TGTGCCAGCAGCTTAGCGGGGACTAGCGGCCCGGGAGAGACCCAGTACTTC.